One and the same sample provided the 12 T cell receptor beta chains below, sequenced in a study of blood T cell repertoires in COVID-19. The method was immunoSEQ multiplex PCR; TCRdb's version includes in-frame clones alone and lacks a portion of them. The sample contains 50,000 or so clones, approximately 81% of which appear only once. Sequencing input: peripheral blood. The receptors shown here come from a man aged 40-49 years with active COVID-19.

DNA of the CDR3: TGTGCCAGCAGCTTAGGCCAGGGCGGCGAGCAGTACTTC. It is translated as CASSLGQGGEQYF. The chain joins TRBV7-8 to TRBJ2-7, with a weak D call TRBD1 (5 bases). Germline V lookup: CDR1 SGHVS, CDR2 FQNEAQ. Trimming removed 1 base at V and 6 bases at J, with 10 bases between. The CDR3 covers 13 residues.

This chain uses TRBV11-3 with TRBJ2-1; weak D call: TRBD2 (5 bases). CDR3 length: 13 residues. Trimming stripped 5 bases from V and 9 bases from J, with 14 bases between. Germline CDR1 reads SGHNT; CDR2 reads YENEEA. The CDR3 nucleotides read TGTGCCAGCAGCCCCTCCACCCGGGGTGAGCAGTTCTTC. Amino acid sequence: CASSPSTRGEQFF.

The chain uses TRBV4-1 and TRBJ1-1; D is unresolved. From germline, CDR1 is MGHRA and CDR2 YSYEKL. This CDR3 has 16 amino acids. V was cut by 0 bases and J by 0 bases, with 11 bases left in between. The CDR3, as DNA: TGCGCCAGCAGCCAAGAGGGAGGAAGAATGAACACTGAAGCTTTCTTT. This encodes CASSQEGGRMNTEAFF.

J is TRBJ2-1 and V is TRBV27; TRBD2 agrees at 9 bases. With V trimmed by 5 bases and J by 3 bases, 8 bases remained unmatched. The CDR3 sequence is 16 residues long. The germline V gene encodes CDR1 MNHEY and CDR2 SMNVEV (reference sequence). CDR3 sequence reads: CASSAYSGSGYNEQFF. The CDR3 DNA follows: TGTGCCAGCAGTGCTTATAGCGGGAGCGGCTACAATGAGCAGTTCTTC.

This rearrangement joins TRBV5-8 to TRBJ2-1, with 7 bases aligning to TRBD1. Germline trimming cut 3 bases from V and 1 base from J; bases unmatched to any gene: 16. The CDR3 runs 19 residues. Germline CDR1 and CDR2: SGHTS and YDEGEE. In DNA, the CDR3 is TGTGCCAGCAGCTCCAGATTCAACAGGGGTCCTCTATCCTACAATGAGCAGTTCTTC. Amino acids: CASSSRFNRGPLSYNEQFF.

This clone has a handful of counts. The V call is TRBV7-3, the J call TRBJ2-2, with a possible D match to TRBD1 (6 bases). The CDR3 is 14 residues long. Germline assignment: CDR1 SGHTA and CDR2 FQGTGA. V was shortened by 4 bases and J by 5 bases, with 11 bases between the two germline ends. CDR3 DNA: TGTGCCAGCAGCTCTGGACAGATTACCGGGGAGCTGTTTTTT. It encodes CASSSGQITGELFF.

This sequence joins TRBV4-1 and TRBJ2-2; tentatively, D is TRBD2 (6 bases). CDR3 length: 17 amino acids. The V and J ends lost 0 bases and 0 bases respectively, with 11 bases between them. In germline, CDR1 is MGHRA, CDR2 YSYEKL. CDR3 protein: CASSQDRGGTNTGELFF. As DNA, the CDR3 is TGCGCCAGCAGCCAAGATCGGGGCGGGACGAACACCGGGGAGCTGTTTTTT.

This chain connects TRBV15 to TRBJ2-7; TRBD2 might be the D (6 bases). The germline gives CDR1 LNHNV, CDR2 YYDKDF (reference sequence). Trimming took off 3 bases at V and 1 base at J, with 13 bases between the two ends. The CDR3 totals 15 residues. The CDR3, as DNA: TGTGCCACCAGCAGCGGGACGGGAGTTTCCTACGAGCAGTACTTC. It yields the protein CATSSGTGVSYEQYF.

The chain joins TRBV7-3 to TRBJ1-5; possibly TRBD1 for D (5 bases). The CDR3 totals 13 residues. Trimming left V 2 bases short and J 7 bases short, with 9 bases between. Germline assignment: CDR1 SGHTA and CDR2 FQGTGA. In nucleotides, the CDR3 is TGTGCCAGCAGCTTACAGGGAGGCCAGCCCCAGCATTTT. This codes for CASSLQGGQPQHF.

Only a few counts were recorded for this clone. The rearrangement uses TRBV15 and TRBJ2-1, with 10 bases lining up with TRBD2. The junction had 5 bases not matched to a gene; V was cut back by 5 bases and J by 1 base. The CDR3 covers 16 residues. The germline V gene encodes CDR1 LNHNV and CDR2 YYDKDF (reference sequence). The CDR3 DNA reads TGTGCCACCAGCCCAAGGACTAGCGGTTCCTACAATGAGCAGTTCTTC. As protein: CATSPRTSGSYNEQFF. The whole variable domain, filled in from reference TRBV15 and TRBJ2-1, reads DAMVIQNPRYQVTQFGKPVTLSCSQTLNHNVMYWYQQKSSQAPKLLFHYYDKDFNNEADTPDNFQSRRPNTSFCFLDIRSPGLGDTAMYLCATSPRTSGSYNEQFFGPGTRLTVL.

This rearrangement joins TRBV11-2 to TRBJ1-4; 7 nucleotides agree with TRBD1. Trimming removed 2 bases from V and 0 bases from J; junction bases left unmatched: 6. This CDR3 has 17 residues. Germline CDR1 and CDR2: SGHAT and FQNNGV. The CDR3 DNA reads as TGTGCCAGCAGCTTACCCCGACAGGGAGCAACTAATGAAAAACTGTTTTTT. Its protein is CASSLPRQGATNEKLFF.

This clone appeared once. V and J are TRBV19 and TRBJ1-1; 10 bases are a match to TRBD1. The trim removed 2 bases at V and 3 bases at J, leaving 9 bases unmatched. The CDR3 is made up of 17 amino acids. From germline, CDR1 is LNHDA and CDR2 SQIVND (reference sequence). The CDR3 loop reads CASSIKLTGGRDTEAFF. For the CDR3, the DNA is TGTGCCAGTAGTATAAAGTTGACAGGGGGCAGGGACACTGAAGCTTTCTTT.